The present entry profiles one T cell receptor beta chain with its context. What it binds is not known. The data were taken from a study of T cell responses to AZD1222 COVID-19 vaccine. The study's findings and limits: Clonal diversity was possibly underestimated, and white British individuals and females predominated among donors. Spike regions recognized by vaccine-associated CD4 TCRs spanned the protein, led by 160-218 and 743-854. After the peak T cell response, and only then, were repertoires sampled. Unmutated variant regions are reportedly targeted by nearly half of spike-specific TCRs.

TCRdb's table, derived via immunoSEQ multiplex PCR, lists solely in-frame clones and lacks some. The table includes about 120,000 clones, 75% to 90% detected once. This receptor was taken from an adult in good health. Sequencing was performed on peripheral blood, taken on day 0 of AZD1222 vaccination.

CDR3 amino acids: CASSERQGGFYEQYF. CDR3 nucleotide sequence: TGTGCCAGCAGCGAAAGACAGGGGGGCTTCTACGAGCAGTACTTC. This chain joins TRBV7-9 and TRBJ2-7; 9 bases line up with TRBD1. Trimming removed 5 bases from V and 3 bases from J; junction bases left unmatched: 8. The V gene's germline CDR1 is SEHNR and CDR2 FQNEAQ (reference sequence). This CDR3 spans 15 amino acids.